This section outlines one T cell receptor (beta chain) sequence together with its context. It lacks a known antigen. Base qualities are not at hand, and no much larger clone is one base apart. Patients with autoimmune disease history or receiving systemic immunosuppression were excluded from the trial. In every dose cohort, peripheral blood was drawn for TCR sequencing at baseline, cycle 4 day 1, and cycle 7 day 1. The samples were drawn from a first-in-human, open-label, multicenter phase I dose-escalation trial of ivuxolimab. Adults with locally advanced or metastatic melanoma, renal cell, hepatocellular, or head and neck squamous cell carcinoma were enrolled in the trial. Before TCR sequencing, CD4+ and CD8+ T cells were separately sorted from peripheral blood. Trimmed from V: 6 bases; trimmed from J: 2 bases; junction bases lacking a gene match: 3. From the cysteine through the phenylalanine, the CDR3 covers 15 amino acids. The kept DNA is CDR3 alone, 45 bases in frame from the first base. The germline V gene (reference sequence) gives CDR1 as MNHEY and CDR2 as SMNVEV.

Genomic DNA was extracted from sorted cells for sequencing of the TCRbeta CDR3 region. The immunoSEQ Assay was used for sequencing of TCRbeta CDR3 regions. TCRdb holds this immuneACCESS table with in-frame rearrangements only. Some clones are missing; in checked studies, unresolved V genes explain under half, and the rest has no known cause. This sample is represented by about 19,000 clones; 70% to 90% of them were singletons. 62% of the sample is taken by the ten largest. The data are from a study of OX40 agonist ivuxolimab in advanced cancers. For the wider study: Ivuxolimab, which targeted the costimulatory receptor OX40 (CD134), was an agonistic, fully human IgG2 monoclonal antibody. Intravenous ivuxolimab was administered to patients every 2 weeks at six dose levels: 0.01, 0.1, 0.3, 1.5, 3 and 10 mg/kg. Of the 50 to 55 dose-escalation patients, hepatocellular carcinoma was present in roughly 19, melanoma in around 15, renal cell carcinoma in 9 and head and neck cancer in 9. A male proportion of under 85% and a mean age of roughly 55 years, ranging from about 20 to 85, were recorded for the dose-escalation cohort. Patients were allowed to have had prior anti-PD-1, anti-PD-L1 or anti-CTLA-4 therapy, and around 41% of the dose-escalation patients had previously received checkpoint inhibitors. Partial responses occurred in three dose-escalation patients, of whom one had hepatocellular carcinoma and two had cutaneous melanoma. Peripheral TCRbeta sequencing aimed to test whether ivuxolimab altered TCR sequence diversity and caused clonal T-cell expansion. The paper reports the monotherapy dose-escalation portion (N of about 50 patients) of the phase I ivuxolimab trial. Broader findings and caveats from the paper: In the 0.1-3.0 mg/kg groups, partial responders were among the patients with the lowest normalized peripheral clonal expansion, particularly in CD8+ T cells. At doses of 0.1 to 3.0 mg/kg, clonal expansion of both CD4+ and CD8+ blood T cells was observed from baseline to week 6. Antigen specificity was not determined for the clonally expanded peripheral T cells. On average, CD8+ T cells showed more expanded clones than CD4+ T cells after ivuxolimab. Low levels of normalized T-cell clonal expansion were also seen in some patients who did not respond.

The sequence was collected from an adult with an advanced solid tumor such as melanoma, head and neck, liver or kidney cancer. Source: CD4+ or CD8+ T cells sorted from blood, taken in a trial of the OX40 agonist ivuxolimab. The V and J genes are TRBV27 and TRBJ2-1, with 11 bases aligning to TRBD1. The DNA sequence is TGTGCCAGCAGCCCGGGACAGGGGGCCTACAATGAGCAGTTCTTC. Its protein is CASSPGQGAYNEQFF.